These 3 T cell receptor beta chains were sequenced from one sample in a study of esophageal squamous cell carcinoma under preoperative chemotherapy. Time point noted: before preoperative PTX-NDP chemotherapy. TCRdb redid the calling of the PCR reads with MiXCR, one entry per CDR3 protein. The sample gives 25,000 to 35,000 distinct CDR3 sequences, roughly 50% of which show up once; about 12% is in the top ten. Specimen collection occurred from a patient given preoperative chemotherapy. The receptors originated from a human donor with esophageal squamous cell carcinoma. The donor label of this sample is uncertain.

This clonotype was counted ten times or more. A much larger clonotype is one base distant, so this may be a read error. The chain uses TRBV6-5 and TRBJ2-1; D uncertain. Judging by the DNA end, TRBJ2-7 fits better; the J call may be wrong. This CDR3 is built from 15 residues. Germline CDR1 MNHEY, CDR2 SVGAGI. CDR3 in DNA: TGTGCCAGCAGTCGAGAGCAAGGCCCATACAATGAGCAGTACTTC. This codes for CASSREQGPYNEQYF.

CDR3 residues: CAGGEGASAQETQYF. In DNA, the CDR3 is TGTGCCGGGGGGGAAGGGGCCAGTGCCCAAGAGACCCAGTACTTC. The chain links TRBV6-1 to TRBJ2-5; TRBD2 matches at 7 bases. Germline V gene data show CDR1 as MNHNS and CDR2 as SASEGT. This CDR3 has 15 amino acids. The J segment lost 1 base and the V segment lost 11 bases, leaving 13 bases of the junction unmatched.

V and J are TRBV7-2 and TRBJ2-4; D is possibly TRBD2 (5 bases). The J call may be mistaken, given a closer DNA end match to TRBJ2-3. Per germline, CDR1 SGHTA and CDR2 FQGNSA. This CDR3 comprises 14 residues. CDR3 protein: CASSLVGAKNIQYF. The DNA for the CDR3 is TGTGCCAGCAGCTTAGTGGGAGCCAAAAATATTCAGTATTTT.